This TCR beta chain was recovered during a study of shared clonotypes between healthy human individuals. Regarding the study as a whole: In contrast to clonotypes shared by all four donors, non-shared clonotypes had lower generation probabilities.

The investigators split CD4+ cells into a CD45RA+ naive subset and a CD45RA-negative memory subset. Across several immunoSEQ plates, the genomic DNA of each subset was split evenly. Sorted-subset replicate PCRs used around 220 ng DNA, tens of thousands of T cell genomes. Profiling relied on immunoSEQ multiplex PCR, and the TCRdb table lists in-frame clones only, not all of them. The sample carries millions of clones, over 85% recorded once. As for this clone: Its antigen remains unknown.

With V trimmed by 7 bases and J by 8 bases, 12 bases remained unmatched. This CDR3 region has 16 residues. Germline V gives CDR1 MNHNY, CDR2 SVGAGI (reference sequence). The sequencing sample was made of naive CD4+ T cells sorted from blood. Sample subset: CD45RA+ positively selected. The chain links TRBV6-6 to TRBJ2-1, with TRBD2 matching over 12 bases. The receptor's source is a man aged 18-30 years in good health. Here the CDR3 DNA reads TGTGCCAGCACCTACAAAACTAGCGGGGGGAGGGATGAGCAGTTCTTC. Its protein is CASTYKTSGGRDEQFF.